These T cell receptor beta chains were read from a single sample in a study of response to subunit inactivated influenza vaccine. TCRdb reprocessed the RT-PCR reads with MiXCR, giving one entry per CDR3 protein. The sample lists approximately 500,000 distinct CDR3 sequences, around 15% occurring once. The material was PBMCs from blood, obtained 11 to 12 days after vaccination. The receptor source for this set is a man aged 50 to 60 who received an inactivated influenza vaccine. Each CDR3 is given with its conserved first and last residue. Fields, in order: V gene, clone size, D gene, J gene, CDR3 DNA, CDR3 protein. The D gene is left open where the match is weak. Not all rows give a size; the values are once, few, many and, for expanded clones, a class.

>TRBV30|few|TRBD2|TRBJ2-7
TGTGCCTGGAGTGTACTTGGGACTAGCAGGGGTCCCTACGAGCAGTACTTC
CAWSVLGTSRGPYEQYF
>TRBV3-1|few|-|TRBJ2-7
TGTGCCAGCAGCCACCCTAAGGACGAGCAGTACTTC
CASSHPKDEQYF
>TRBV20-1|-|TRBD2|TRBJ2-1
TGCAGTGCTAGAGTTCGGGGACTAGCGGTGAATGAGCAGTTCTTC
CSARVRGLAVNEQFF
>TRBV7-2|few|TRBD2|TRBJ2-1
TGTGCCAGCAGCTTACCAGCGGGAGCTCCGGTGAATGAGCAGTTCTTC
CASSLPAGAPVNEQFF
>TRBV9|-|TRBD2|TRBJ2-1
TGTGCCAGCAGCGTAGTCGGTTCTAGCGGGAGTTATGAGCAGTTCTTC
CASSVVGSSGSYEQFF
>TRBV9|few|-|TRBJ1-1
TGTGCCAGCAGCGTGGCCGGACGGATGAACACTGAAGCTTTCTTT
CASSVAGRMNTEAFF
>TRBV5-6|few|-|TRBJ2-5
TGTGCCAGCAGTCGAATTTTGGAGACCCAGTACTTC
CASSRILETQYF
>TRBV5-4|few|-|TRBJ2-5
TGTGCCAGCAGCGAGGGCCTTCAAGAGACCCAGTACTTC
CASSEGLQETQYF
>TRBV20-1|few|-|TRBJ2-7
TGCAGTGCTAGTGAGGTCTACGAGCAGTACTTC
CSASEVYEQYF
>TRBV20-1|-|-|TRBJ1-1
TGCAGTGCTCCGCGGACAGTTGGGGCCACTGAAGCTTTCTTT
CSAPRTVGATEAFF
>TRBV10-3|once|TRBD1|TRBJ2-5
TGTGCCATCAGTGATGTTCTGGGGACAGGGTTAGAGACCCAGTACTTC
CAISDVLGTGLETQYF
>TRBV29-1|many|-|TRBJ2-6
TGCAGCGTTGAATTGGCCGGCAGCCCGAGCTCTGGGGCCAACGTCCTGACTTTC
CSVELAGSPSSGANVLTF
>TRBV6-1|-|-|TRBJ2-3
TGTGCCAGCAGCGGTGTCGGCCTTTCAACAGATACGCAGTATTTT
CASSGVGLSTDTQYF
>TRBV30|-|-|TRBJ2-7
TGTGCCTGGAGCGAAACAGGGAGCGAGCAGTACTTC
CAWSETGSEQYF
>TRBV4-1|many|-|TRBJ1-1
TGCGCCAGCAGCCGGGGAGGGCAAGCTTTCTTT
CASSRGGQAFF
>TRBV7-9|many|TRBD1|TRBJ1-6
TGTGCCAGCAGCTTCAGACAGGGGAATTCACCCCTCCACTTT
CASSFRQGNSPLHF
>TRBV7-8|-|TRBD2|TRBJ2-1
TGTGCCAGCAGGCCTAGCGGGGTTAGCTCCTACAATGAGCAGTTCTTC
CASRPSGVSSYNEQFF
>TRBV7-3|-|-|TRBJ2-1
TGTGCCAGCAGCTTCCGGGATACGGGCAATGAGCAGTTCTTC
CASSFRDTGNEQFF
>TRBV7-6|few|TRBD2|TRBJ2-7
TGTGCCAGCAGCTTAGGGACTAGCGAATTTAGCTCCTACGAGCAGTACTTC
CASSLGTSEFSSYEQYF
>TRBV5-1|many|TRBD2|TRBJ2-3
TGCGCCAGCAGCACACTAGCGGGACGCACAGATACGCAGTATTTT
CASSTLAGRTDTQYF
>TRBV7-2|-|TRBD2|TRBJ2-4
TGTGCCAGCAGCACAACACTAGCGGGGGGTACTCAGTACTTC
CASSTTLAGGTQYF
>TRBV7-6|few|-|TRBJ1-2
TGTGCCAGCAGCCCCTTTAGCGGACCTCGAGCTAACTATGGCTACACCTTC
CASSPFSGPRANYGYTF
>TRBV2|-|-|TRBJ2-6
TGTGCCAGCAGGGGGGACAGGGCCAACGTCCTGACTTTC
CASRGDRANVLTF
>TRBV7-2|few|-|TRBJ2-3
TGTGCCAGCAGGCGGCCGGGGAGCACAGATACGCAGTATTTT
CASRRPGSTDTQYF
>TRBV19|-|TRBD1|TRBJ2-1
TGTGCCAGTAGTATTTGGGCAGGGGGATCCGTCAATGAGCAGTTCTTC
CASSIWAGGSVNEQFF
>TRBV4-2|-|-|TRBJ1-2
TGTGCCAGCAGCGCCAGCCCAGGTTCTTCTGACTATGGCTACACCTTC
CASSASPGSSDYGYTF
>TRBV27|few|TRBD2|TRBJ2-1
TGTGCCAGCAGTTTGACTAGCGGGAGTACCCATGAGCAGTTCTTC
CASSLTSGSTHEQFF
>TRBV30|few|-|TRBJ2-3
TGTGCCTGGACAAGACAGGCGGGGTCAGATACGCAGTATTTT
CAWTRQAGSDTQYF
>TRBV20-1|few|-|TRBJ1-1
TGCAGTGCTAGAGTCGGAGGCCCTAACACTGAAGCTTTCTTT
CSARVGGPNTEAFF
>TRBV7-2|-|-|TRBJ2-1
TGTGCCAGCAGCTTCCATGGGGGGTATGAGCAGTTCTTC
CASSFHGGYEQFF
>TRBV2|-|-|TRBJ2-7
TGTGCCAGCAGTGAAATAGGGATTGACCACGAGCAGTACTTC
CASSEIGIDHEQYF
>TRBV6-5|-|TRBD1|TRBJ2-7
TGTGCCAGCAGTTACGGTCAGGGGGTTACCTACGAGCAGTACTTC
CASSYGQGVTYEQYF
>TRBV7-8|-|-|TRBJ2-7
TGTGCCAGCAGCGCGGAGGTAGCGGACTACGAGCAGTACTTC
CASSAEVADYEQYF
>TRBV12-3/TRBV12-4|-|-|TRBJ1-2
TGTGCCAGCAGTTTAGCCGGGACATCCATTTCAACCTATGGCTACACCTTC
CASSLAGTSISTYGYTF
>TRBV7-9|few|-|TRBJ1-2
TGTGCCAGCAGCTTAGTTACAGCCGACCATGGCTACACCTTC
CASSLVTADHGYTF
>TRBV7-9|-|-|TRBJ2-7
TGTGCCGGCAGCTTAGATTACGGCGGGACGAGCTCCTACGAGCAGTACTTC
CAGSLDYGGTSSYEQYF
>TRBV4-1|-|-|TRBJ2-7
TGCGCCAGCAGCCAAAAAGACAGTTACTACGAGCAGTACTTC
CASSQKDSYYEQYF
>TRBV18|few|-|TRBJ2-3
TGTGCCAGCTCACCAGCCCCGGGCACAGATACGCAGTATTTT
CASSPAPGTDTQYF
>TRBV7-6|few|-|TRBJ2-5
TGTGCCAGCAGCTCTCCGGGGGGCACGGGAGAGACCCAGTACTTC
CASSSPGGTGETQYF
>TRBV9|few|TRBD2|TRBJ2-7
TGTGCCAGCAGCGCCCACGGGACTAGCTACGAGCAGTACTTC
CASSAHGTSYEQYF
>TRBV7-7|few|-|TRBJ2-5
TGTGCTAGCAGCTTAGGCAGGCTGGCGGGAGAGACCCAGTACTTC
CASSLGRLAGETQYF
>TRBV20-1|few|-|TRBJ2-2
TGCAGTGCTAGAGAGGGAGGACTGAACACCGGGGAGCTGTTTTTT
CSAREGGLNTGELFF